This T cell receptor beta chain derives from a study of lymphopenia after photon versus proton radiotherapy. Overall study results and limits: After lymphocyte nadir, photon-treated repertoires showed oligoclonal expansion, especially CD8+ Temra. A bigger post-nadir fall in TCR diversity correlated inversely with survival time in deceased patients. Relative stability marked proton patients; photon patients lost diversity and naive cells. Better survival with proton therapy was suggested as possible, not demonstrated.

This clone showed up just once. Its specificity is not known. The CDR3 runs to 16 residues. Germline assignment: CDR1 SGHNT and CDR2 YYREEE (reference sequence). The V gene end was trimmed by 0 bases and the J gene end by 5 bases; junction bases not matched to a gene: 6. The data were produced by immunoSEQ multiplex PCR, yet TCRdb's version contains in-frame clones alone and is incomplete. The data hold nearly 25,000 clones, with around four fifths observed a single time. The source was peripheral blood, collected from a patient treated with proton-based radiotherapy. This chain joins TRBV5-4 and TRBJ2-2; the match to TRBD1 covers 8 bases. This clonotype was obtained from a woman in her 70s with pancreatic cancer. The CDR3 bases are TGTGCCAGCAGCTTGGTGGGCAGGGGGCCGACCGGGGAGCTGTTTTTT. As protein: CASSLVGRGPTGELFF.